Included here is one TCR beta chain sequence, with context. Germline CDR1 reads KGHSH; CDR2 reads LQKENI. Between the trimmed V and J ends, which lost 3 bases and 2 bases, there was a span of 14 bases. The CDR3 covers 16 residues. Under the authors' procedure: Estimated nucleated cell counts came from reference gene primer amplification. Only in-frame clones appear in the TCRdb table, and some are missing; sequencing was by immunoSEQ multiplex PCR. V, J and clone size are those of that table, while D and trimming were read from the DNA. This repertoire shows approximately 30,000 clones, 90% to 95% found once; its top ten account for roughly 16%. This specimen belongs to a study of blood T cell repertoires in COVID-19. Across the study: Samples of COVID-19 (acute and convalescent) were obtained from the United States, Italy and Spain. Sources were T cells, B-cell-depleted T cells, or PBMCs; the material itself was cDNA or gDNA.

The sequenced material came from peripheral blood. The chain links TRBV18 to TRBJ2-1; D remains ambiguous. The sequence was obtained from a human donor with active COVID-19. The donor label of this sample is uncertain. As DNA, the CDR3 is TGTGCCAGCTCACCCTTTTTCGGCAGGCCCTACAATGAGCAGTTCTTC. Translation gives CASSPFFGRPYNEQFF.